Listed here are 21 T cell receptor beta chains from one sample, sequenced in a study of T cell responses to AZD1222 COVID-19 vaccine. Measured with immunoSEQ multiplex PCR; TCRdb has only the in-frame clones, and not every one. The sample has tens of thousands of clones, approximately 88% seen once; the top ten hold roughly 10%. Sequencing used peripheral blood, obtained 28 days after the second AZD1222 dose. All receptors come from an adult who received the AZD1222 COVID-19 vaccine.

This chain connects TRBV9 to TRBJ2-7, with 14 bases matching TRBD2. The CDR3 totals 15 residues. Unmatched junction bases numbered 4, after V lost 3 bases and J lost 5 bases. Germline V lookup: CDR1 SGDLS, CDR2 YYNGEE. CDR3 sequence reads: CASSAGLAGAHEQYF. As DNA, the CDR3 is TGTGCCAGCAGCGCGGGACTAGCGGGGGCCCACGAGCAGTACTTC.

V usage is TRBV5-4 and J usage is TRBJ2-5, with D tentatively TRBD2 (7 bases). CDR1 and CDR2 (germline): SGHNT, YYREEE (reference sequence). V dropped 7 bases and J dropped 2 bases, with 21 bases sitting between them. This CDR3 is built from 16 residues. CDR3 nucleotides: TGTGCCAGCTACGGACTAGGGGAGGACAGACAAGAGACCCAGTACTTC. Residues: CASYGLGEDRQETQYF.

The rearrangement joins TRBV7-9 to TRBJ1-5; D ambiguous. V dropped 1 base and J dropped 0 bases, with 4 bases sitting between them. The CDR3 has 14 amino acids. CDR1 is SEHNR, CDR2 FQNEAQ, per germline (reference sequence). The CDR3 DNA reads TGTGCCAGCAGCTTAGATTTTAGCAATCAGCCCCAGCATTTT. Amino acids: CASSLDFSNQPQHF.

The gene calls are TRBV7-3 and TRBJ2-7; possibly TRBD1 or TRBD2 for D (5 bases each). With 5 bases removed from V and 2 bases from J, the gap between germline ends came to 25 bases. This CDR3 spans 18 amino acids. The germline V gene has CDR1 SGHTA and CDR2 FQGTGA. CDR3 residues: CASSLSGGSRWGTYEQYF. CDR3 DNA: TGTGCCAGCAGCCTGTCTGGGGGTAGTCGGTGGGGTACCTACGAGCAGTACTTC.

This clone was seen just once. The chain is built from TRBV7-9 and TRBJ1-1; 7 bases are shared with TRBD1. The germline gives CDR1 SEHNR, CDR2 FQNEAQ (reference sequence). The CDR3 is 15 amino acids. The trim removed 5 bases at V and 6 bases at J, leaving 12 bases unmatched. The CDR3 region has the DNA TGTGCCAGCAGCCCACAGGGGAGGGAGAAGGCTGAAGCTTTCTTT. This encodes CASSPQGREKAEAFF.

The CDR3: CASSPHRVNTEAFF. The CDR3 DNA follows: TGTGCCAGCAGCCCACATCGGGTGAACACTGAAGCTTTCTTT. The chain couples TRBV7-2 to TRBJ1-1; the D is unclear. This CDR3 region has 14 residues. Germline V gene sequence: CDR1 SGHTA, CDR2 FQGNSA. Trimming took off 5 bases at V and 0 bases at J, with 10 bases between the two ends.

This CDR3 is CAVTDLNSPLHF. The CDR3 DNA sequence: TGTGCCGTCACAGATCTTAATTCACCCCTCCACTTT. The chain links TRBV10-3 to TRBJ1-6, with D unresolved. V lost 11 bases and J 6 bases, leaving 11 bases between the germline ends. The germline gives CDR1 ENHRY, CDR2 SYGVKD. The CDR3 covers 12 residues.

This clone was counted once. This chain connects TRBV12-5 to TRBJ1-1; the D gene is possibly TRBD1 (5 bases). V was clipped by 0 bases and J by 4 bases, with 12 bases between them. This CDR3 spans 15 amino acids. CDR1 and CDR2 (germline): LGHNT, FRNRAP. The CDR3 bases are TGTGCTAGTGGTTTGGTATTAGCAGGGCCCACTGAAGCTTTCTTT. It is translated as CASGLVLAGPTEAFF. The full variable domain, completed using reference TRBV12-5 and TRBJ1-1, is DARVTQTPRHKVTEMGQEVTMRCQPILGHNTVFWYRQTMMQGLELLAYFRNRAPLDDSGMPKDRFSAEMPDATLATLKIQPSEPRDSAVYFCASGLVLAGPTEAFFGQGTRLTVV.

This chain links TRBV7-6 with TRBJ2-3; perhaps TRBD1 as D (6 bases). Germline CDR1 is SGHVS and CDR2 is FNYEAQ. The CDR3 sequence is 14 residues long. V dropped 6 bases and J dropped 5 bases, with 15 bases sitting between them. The CDR3 DNA reads as TGTGCCAGCAGTAGTGGGGGCCCGGGAGATACGCAGTATTTT. It is translated as CASSSGGPGDTQYF.

The chain couples TRBV5-5 to TRBJ1-1; a possible D gene is TRBD1 (6 bases). CDR3 size: 15 residues. Trimming left V 4 bases short and J 1 base short, with 14 bases between. Germline CDR1 SGHKS, CDR2 YYEKEE (reference sequence). Here the CDR3 DNA reads TGTGCCAGCAGCAGACGGACGGGGGCGAACACTGAAGCTTTCTTT. This codes for CASSRRTGANTEAFF.

The V and J genes are TRBV27 and TRBJ2-6, with a possible D match to TRBD1 (6 bases). There are 18 residues in the CDR3. V was shortened by 8 bases and J by 2 bases, with 22 bases between the two germline ends. Germline assignment: CDR1 MNHEY and CDR2 SMNVEV (reference sequence). CDR3 sequence reads: CASANRRGLRAGANVLTF. The DNA of the CDR3 is TGTGCCAGCGCGAACCGCAGGGGCCTAAGGGCTGGGGCCAACGTCCTGACTTTC. The entire variable domain, with the rest obtained from reference TRBV27 and TRBJ2-6, is as follows: EAQVTQNPRYLITVTGKKLTVTCSQNMNHEYMSWYRQDPGLGLRQIYYSMNVEVTDKGDVPEGYKVSRKEKRNFPLILESPSPNQTSLYFCASANRRGLRAGANVLTFGAGSRLTVL.

This clone occurred once. The CDR3 spells CASRVSRITTDTQYF. The CDR3 DNA sequence: TGTGCCAGCAGGGTATCTAGGATCACCACAGATACGCAGTATTTT. V usage is TRBV7-2 and J usage is TRBJ2-3; no clear D. The CDR3 has 15 amino acids. V gave up 6 bases and J gave up 2 bases, with 15 bases separating them. Germline-derived CDR1 and CDR2 are SGHTA and FQGNSA.

The chain is built from TRBV6-1 and TRBJ1-4; D call uncertain. Germline CDR1 and CDR2: MNHNS and SASEGT. The CDR3 has 16 amino acids. Trimming removed 2 bases from V and 0 bases from J, with 10 bases in between. The CDR3 coding sequence is TGTGCCAGCAGTGAAAGGACGGGTGCAACTAATGAAAAACTGTTTTTT. Its translation is CASSERTGATNEKLFF.

The rearrangement uses TRBV28 and TRBJ1-2, with 7 bases fitting TRBD1. CDR1 and CDR2 from the germline V gene are MDHEN and SYDVKM. There are 13 residues in the CDR3. V shed 6 bases and J 8 bases; nucleotides not matched to a gene: 9. CDR3 amino acids: CASRVGTARGYTF. The CDR3, as DNA: TGTGCCAGCAGGGTAGGGACAGCGAGAGGCTACACCTTC.

Remarks on this clone: The junction does not match germline at one end; this may be a read error. V usage is TRBV15 and J usage is TRBJ1-6, with 7 nucleotides matching TRBD1. CDR3 length: 17 residues. The V gene's germline CDR1 is LNHNV and CDR2 YYDKDF (reference sequence). CDR3 bases: TGTGCCACCAGTAGAGATATAGGGACAGCGCATAATTCACCCCTCCACTTT. It is translated as CATSRDIGTAHNSPLHF.

The chain has TRBV7-3 and TRBJ1-5; 7 nucleotides agree with TRBD1. This CDR3 has 16 amino acids. The V gene end was trimmed by 5 bases and the J gene end by 4 bases; junction bases not matched to a gene: 11. The germline gives CDR1 SGHTA, CDR2 FQGTGA. The DNA for the CDR3 is TGTGCCAGCAGCCCCTCGCCTCAGGGGGAAAATCAGCCCCAGCATTTT. Protein product: CASSPSPQGENQPQHF.

The V call is TRBV9, the J call TRBJ2-7, with TRBD1 as a possible D gene (6 bases). Per germline, CDR1 SGDLS and CDR2 YYNGEE. V lost 2 bases and J lost 5, with 11 bases in between. The CDR3 is 13 amino acids. For the CDR3, the DNA is TGTGCCAGCAGCGTGGGGGCCGTGGACGAGCAGTACTTC. Amino acids: CASSVGAVDEQYF.

The gene calls are TRBV4-3 and TRBJ2-7, with 9 bases aligning to TRBD1. Germline CDR1 is LGHNA and CDR2 is YSLEER. V dropped 3 bases and J dropped 3; count of bases not matched to a gene: 6. This CDR3 is 15 amino acids long. The CDR3 DNA reads as TGCGCCAGCAGCCAGGAGGACAGGGGAGACTACGAGCAGTACTTC. This translates into CASSQEDRGDYEQYF.

The V gene is TRBV5-8, the J gene TRBJ1-1, with a possible D match to TRBD1 (5 bases). V was cut by 4 bases and J by 5 bases, with 15 bases left in between. CDR3 length: 14 amino acids. In germline, CDR1 is SGHTS, CDR2 YDEGEE. The CDR3 DNA sequence: TGTGCCAGCAGCCGGGGACCTGGGGGAACTGAAGCTTTCTTT. It yields the protein CASSRGPGGTEAFF.

The chain employs TRBV28 and TRBJ2-7; 11 bases are a match to TRBD1. CDR1 and CDR2 (germline): MDHEN, SYDVKM. This CDR3 is 15 amino acids long. V shed 0 bases, J shed 6 bases, and the junction held 4 bases outside the gene matches. The CDR3 here is CASSLWGTGGVEQYF. CDR3 in DNA: TGTGCCAGCAGTTTATGGGGGACAGGGGGGGTCGAGCAGTACTTC.

This chain joins TRBV25-1 and TRBJ2-7, with D hard to call. Germline CDR1 and CDR2: MGHDK and SYGVNS. Trimming removed 0 bases from V and 9 bases from J, with 6 bases in between. CDR3 length equals 11 residues. The CDR3 region is CASSEYGWQYF. In DNA, the CDR3 is TGTGCCAGCAGTGAATACGGGTGGCAGTACTTC.